The present TCR beta chain was sequenced within a study of response to subunit inactivated influenza vaccine. The study, taken as a whole, reports: Authors proposed each seasonal influenza vaccination draws in few new T cells.

Germline V gives CDR1 MDHEN, CDR2 SYDVKM. V was clipped by 5 bases and J by 0 bases; unmatched bases: 9. This CDR3 has 17 residues. This clonotype was detected ten times or more. What it binds is unknown. TCRdb re-called the RT-PCR reads through MiXCR, storing one row per CDR3 protein. The sample has about 780,000 distinct CDR3 sequences, roughly 20% seen once; the top ten hold approximately 11%. The sequencing here drew on PBMCs from blood, taken roughly 5 days after vaccination. The rearrangement joins TRBV28 to TRBJ2-1; the match to TRBD2 covers 8 bases. This TCR derives from a man aged 50 or older who received an inactivated influenza vaccine. The CDR3 region has the DNA TGTGCCAGCAGTGAACCAGGGACTAGGAGCTCCTACAATGAGCAGTTCTTC. Protein product: CASSEPGTRSSYNEQFF.